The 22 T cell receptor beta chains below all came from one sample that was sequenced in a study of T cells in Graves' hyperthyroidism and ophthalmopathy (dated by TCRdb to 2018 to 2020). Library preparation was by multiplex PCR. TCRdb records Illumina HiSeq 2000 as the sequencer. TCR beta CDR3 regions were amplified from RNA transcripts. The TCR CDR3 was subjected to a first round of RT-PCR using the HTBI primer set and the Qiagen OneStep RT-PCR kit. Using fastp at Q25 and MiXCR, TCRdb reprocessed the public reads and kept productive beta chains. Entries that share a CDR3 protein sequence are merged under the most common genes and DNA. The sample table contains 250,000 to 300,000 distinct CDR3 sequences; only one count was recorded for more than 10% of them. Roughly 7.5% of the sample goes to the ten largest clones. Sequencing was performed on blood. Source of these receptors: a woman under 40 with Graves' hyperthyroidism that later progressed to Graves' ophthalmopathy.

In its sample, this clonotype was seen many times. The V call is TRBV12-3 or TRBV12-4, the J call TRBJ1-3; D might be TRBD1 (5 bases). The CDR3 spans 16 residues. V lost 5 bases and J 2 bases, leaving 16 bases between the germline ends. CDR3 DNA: TGTGCCAGCAGTCCCGGTGGGGGGGGAACTGGAAACACCATATATTTT. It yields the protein CASSPGGGGTGNTIYF.

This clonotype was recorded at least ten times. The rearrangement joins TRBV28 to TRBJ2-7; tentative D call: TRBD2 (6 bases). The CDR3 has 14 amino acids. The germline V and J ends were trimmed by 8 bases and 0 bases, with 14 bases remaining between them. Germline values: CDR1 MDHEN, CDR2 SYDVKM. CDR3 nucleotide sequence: TGTGCCAGCCTCAGCGGAGGGTACTCCTACGAGCAGTACTTC. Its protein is CASLSGGYSYEQYF.

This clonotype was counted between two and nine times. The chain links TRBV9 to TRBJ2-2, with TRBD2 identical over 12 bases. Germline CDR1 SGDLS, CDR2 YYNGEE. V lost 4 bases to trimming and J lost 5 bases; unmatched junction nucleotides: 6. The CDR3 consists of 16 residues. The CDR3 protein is CASSFRGLAGTGELFF. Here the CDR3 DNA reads TGTGCCAGCAGCTTTAGAGGACTAGCGGGAACCGGGGAGCTGTTTTTT.

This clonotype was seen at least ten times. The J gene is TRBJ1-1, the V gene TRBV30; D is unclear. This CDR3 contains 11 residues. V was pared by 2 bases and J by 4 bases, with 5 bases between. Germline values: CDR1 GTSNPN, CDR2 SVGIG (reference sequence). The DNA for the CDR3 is TGTGCCTGGAGTCCCCTCACTGAAGCTTTCTTT. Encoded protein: CAWSPLTEAFF. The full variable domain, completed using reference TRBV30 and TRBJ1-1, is SQTIHQWPATLVQPVGSPLSLECTVEGTSNPNLYWYRQAAGRGLQLLFYSVGIGQISSEVPQNLSASRPQDRQFILSSKKLLLSDSGFYLCAWSPLTEAFFGQGTRLTVV.

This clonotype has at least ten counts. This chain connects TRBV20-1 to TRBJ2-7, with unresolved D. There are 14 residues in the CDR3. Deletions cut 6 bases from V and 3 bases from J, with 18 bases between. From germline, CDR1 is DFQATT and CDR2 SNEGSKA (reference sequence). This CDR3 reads CSASPSAPYYEQYF. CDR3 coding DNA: TGCAGTGCGTCACCGTCGGCCCCCTACTACGAGCAGTACTTC.

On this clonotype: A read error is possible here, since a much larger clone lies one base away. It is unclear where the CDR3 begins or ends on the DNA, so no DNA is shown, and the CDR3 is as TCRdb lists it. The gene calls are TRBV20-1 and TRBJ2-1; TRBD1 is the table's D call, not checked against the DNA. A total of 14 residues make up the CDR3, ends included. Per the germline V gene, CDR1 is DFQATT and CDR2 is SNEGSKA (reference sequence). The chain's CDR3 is CSPFGDGNYNEQSF.

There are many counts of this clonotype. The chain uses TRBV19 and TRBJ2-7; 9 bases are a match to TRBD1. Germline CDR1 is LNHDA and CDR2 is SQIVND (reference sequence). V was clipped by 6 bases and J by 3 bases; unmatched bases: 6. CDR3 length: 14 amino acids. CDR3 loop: CASRAGQGVYEQYF. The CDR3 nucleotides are TGTGCCAGTAGAGCGGGACAGGGAGTCTACGAGCAGTACTTC.

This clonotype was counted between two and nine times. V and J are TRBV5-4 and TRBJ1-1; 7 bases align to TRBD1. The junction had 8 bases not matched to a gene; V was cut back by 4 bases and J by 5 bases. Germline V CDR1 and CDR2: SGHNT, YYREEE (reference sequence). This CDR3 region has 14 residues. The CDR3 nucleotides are TGTGCCAGCAGCCTAACCGGGACAGAAACTGAAGCTTTCTTT. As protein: CASSLTGTETEAFF.

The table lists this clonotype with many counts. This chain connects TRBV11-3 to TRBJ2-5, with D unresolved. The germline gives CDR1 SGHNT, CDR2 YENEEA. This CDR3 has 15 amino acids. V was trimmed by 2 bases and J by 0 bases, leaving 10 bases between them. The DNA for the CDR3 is TGTGCCAGCAGCTTAAACGGAGAGGACCAAGAGACCCAGTACTTC. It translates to CASSLNGEDQETQYF.

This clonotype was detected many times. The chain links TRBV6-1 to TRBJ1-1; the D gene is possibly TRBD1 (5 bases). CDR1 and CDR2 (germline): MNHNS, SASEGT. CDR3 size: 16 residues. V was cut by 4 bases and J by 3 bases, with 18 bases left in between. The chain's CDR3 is CASSGGLRGEDTEAFF. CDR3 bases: TGTGCCAGCAGTGGGGGCCTTCGGGGCGAAGACACTGAAGCTTTCTTT.

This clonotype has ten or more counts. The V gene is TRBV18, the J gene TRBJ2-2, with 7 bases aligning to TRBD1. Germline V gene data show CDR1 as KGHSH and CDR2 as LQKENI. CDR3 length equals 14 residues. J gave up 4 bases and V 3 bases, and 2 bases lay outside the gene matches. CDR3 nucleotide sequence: TGTGCCAGCTCACCCAGGGGGACCACCGGGGAGCTGTTTTTT. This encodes CASSPRGTTGELFF.

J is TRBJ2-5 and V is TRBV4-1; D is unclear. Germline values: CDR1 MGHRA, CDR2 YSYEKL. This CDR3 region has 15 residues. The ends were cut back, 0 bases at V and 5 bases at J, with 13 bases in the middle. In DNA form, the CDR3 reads TGCGCCAGCAGCCAAGATCGGATTAGCCTGGAGACCCAGTACTTC. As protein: CASSQDRISLETQYF.

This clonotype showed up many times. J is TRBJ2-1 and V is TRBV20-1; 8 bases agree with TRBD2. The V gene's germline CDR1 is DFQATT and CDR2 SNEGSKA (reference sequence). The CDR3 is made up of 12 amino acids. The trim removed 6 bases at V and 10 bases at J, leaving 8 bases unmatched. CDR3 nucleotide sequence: TGCAGTGCGAGACGACTAGCGTACGAGCAGTTCTTC. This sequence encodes CSARRLAYEQFF.

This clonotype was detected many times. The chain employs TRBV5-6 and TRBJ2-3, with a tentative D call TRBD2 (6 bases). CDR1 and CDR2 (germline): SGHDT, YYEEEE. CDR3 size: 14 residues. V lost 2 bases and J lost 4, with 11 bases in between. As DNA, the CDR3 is TGTGCCAGCAGCTTCGGGGGAGTTCCAGATACGCAGTATTTT. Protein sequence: CASSFGGVPDTQYF.

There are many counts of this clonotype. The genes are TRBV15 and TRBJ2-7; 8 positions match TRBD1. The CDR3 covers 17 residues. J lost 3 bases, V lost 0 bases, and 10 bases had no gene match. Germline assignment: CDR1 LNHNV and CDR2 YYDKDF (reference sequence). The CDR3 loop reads CATSRDTSDRGLYEQYF. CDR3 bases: TGTGCCACCAGCAGAGATACCTCCGACAGGGGCCTCTACGAGCAGTACTTC.

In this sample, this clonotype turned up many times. CDR3 sequence: CASSQDGGTSDEQFF. The CDR3, as DNA: TGTGCCAGCAGCCAAGATGGGGGGACTAGCGATGAGCAGTTCTTC. The chain links TRBV4-2 to TRBJ2-1; 10 nucleotides agree with TRBD2. Germline CDR1 LGHNA, CDR2 YNFKEQ. CDR3 length equals 15 residues. The V gene end was trimmed by 0 bases and the J gene end by 8 bases; junction bases not matched to a gene: 4.

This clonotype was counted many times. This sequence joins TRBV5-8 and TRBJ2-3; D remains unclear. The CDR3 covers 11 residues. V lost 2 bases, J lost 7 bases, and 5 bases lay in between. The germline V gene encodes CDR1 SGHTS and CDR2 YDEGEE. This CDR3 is CASSLSNTQYF. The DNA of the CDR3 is TGTGCCAGCAGCTTATCGAATACGCAGTATTTT.

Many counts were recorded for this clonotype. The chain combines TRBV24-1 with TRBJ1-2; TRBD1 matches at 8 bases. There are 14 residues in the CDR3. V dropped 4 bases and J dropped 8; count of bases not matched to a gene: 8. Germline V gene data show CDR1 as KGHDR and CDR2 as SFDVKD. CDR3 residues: CATSDPRGRNGYTF. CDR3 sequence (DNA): TGTGCCACCAGTGACCCCAGGGGGCGGAACGGCTACACCTTC.

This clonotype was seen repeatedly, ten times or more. CDR3 amino acids: CASSDEAGVHTGELFF. The CDR3 DNA reads as TGTGCCAGCAGTGACGAAGCGGGAGTTCACACCGGGGAGCTGTTTTTT. This chain uses TRBV2 with TRBJ2-2, with 8 positions matching TRBD2. This CDR3 comprises 16 residues. Germline V CDR1 and CDR2: SNHLY, FYNNEI. With 3 bases clipped from V and 3 bases from J, the junction kept 6 bases outside the gene matches.

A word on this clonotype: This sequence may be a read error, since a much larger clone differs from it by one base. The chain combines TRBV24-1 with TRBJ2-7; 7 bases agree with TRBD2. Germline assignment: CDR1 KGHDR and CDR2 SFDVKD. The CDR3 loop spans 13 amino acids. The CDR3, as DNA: TGTGCCACCAGTGATTTGCCTAGCGGTGAGCGGTACTTC. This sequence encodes CATSDLPSGERYF.

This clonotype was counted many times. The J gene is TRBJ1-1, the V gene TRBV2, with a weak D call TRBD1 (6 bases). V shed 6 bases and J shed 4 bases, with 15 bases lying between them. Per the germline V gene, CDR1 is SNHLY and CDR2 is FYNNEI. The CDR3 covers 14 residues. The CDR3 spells CASRPRGAGTEAFF. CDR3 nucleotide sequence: TGTGCCAGCAGACCCAGGGGTGCAGGCACTGAAGCTTTCTTT.

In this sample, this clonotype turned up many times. The CDR3 protein is CASSHPGLIYEQYF. The CDR3, as DNA: TGTGCCAGCAGCCATCCGGGACTGATCTACGAGCAGTACTTC. V and J are TRBV7-2 and TRBJ2-7; perhaps TRBD2 as D (6 bases). The CDR3 sequence is 14 residues long. Trimming pared 5 bases from V and 3 bases from J, leaving 14 bases between. CDR1 is SGHTA, CDR2 FQGNSA, per germline.